A selection of T cell receptor beta chains follows, all from one sample in a study of blood T cell repertoires in COVID-19. Sequencing was performed with immunoSEQ multiplex PCR; in TCRdb, only in-frame clones are kept and a portion is missing. The table shows approximately 190,000 clones, with roughly 82% occurring only once. Sequencing was done on a sample of peripheral blood. The receptors derive from a woman in her thirties with acute or convalescent COVID-19. CDR3s include the opening cysteine and the closing phenylalanine or tryptophan. A D gene is named only where the DNA matches it firmly. Clone size is not always given. Where it is, it says once, few, many or a class for expanded clones.

clone_size: NA
d_call: NA
v_call: TRBV6-2/TRBV6-3
j_call: TRBJ1-2
cdr3_nt: TGTGCCAGCAGTCCGAGACAGGCGTATAACTATGGCTACACCTTC
cdr3_aa: CASSPRQAYNYGYTF

clone_size: NA
d_call: NA
v_call: TRBV10-3
j_call: TRBJ1-5
cdr3_nt: TGTGCCTCCTGGGTGGGCGTACCCAATCAGCCCCAGCATTTT
cdr3_aa: CASWVGVPNQPQHF

clone_size: NA
d_call: NA
v_call: TRBV5-4
j_call: TRBJ2-3
cdr3_nt: TGTGCCAGCAGCCCGACTAGTTTTGATACGCAGTATTTT
cdr3_aa: CASSPTSFDTQYF

clone_size: NA
d_call: TRBD1
v_call: TRBV19
j_call: TRBJ2-5
cdr3_nt: TGTGCCAGTAGTGCCGGACAGGGGAGCGAGACCCAGTACTTC
cdr3_aa: CASSAGQGSETQYF

clone_size: NA
d_call: TRBD2
v_call: TRBV19
j_call: TRBJ2-1
cdr3_nt: TGTGCCAGTAGAAAACTAGCGGGAGACTACAATGAGCAGTTCTTC
cdr3_aa: CASRKLAGDYNEQFF

clone_size: NA
d_call: NA
v_call: TRBV4-2
j_call: TRBJ1-3
cdr3_nt: TGTGCCAGCAGCCAAGACGGGGGGTTGGGAAACACCATATATTTT
cdr3_aa: CASSQDGGLGNTIYF

clone_size: NA
d_call: TRBD1
v_call: TRBV7-9
j_call: TRBJ1-1
cdr3_nt: TGTGCCAGCAGCTTAATCCGGGACAGGGGTGGCACTGAAGCTTTCTTT
cdr3_aa: CASSLIRDRGGTEAFF

clone_size: NA
d_call: TRBD1
v_call: TRBV7-9
j_call: TRBJ1-6
cdr3_nt: TGTGCCAGCAGCTATACTTTCGACAGGGAAAATTCACCCCTCCACTTT
cdr3_aa: CASSYTFDRENSPLHF

clone_size: NA
d_call: NA
v_call: TRBV6-5
j_call: TRBJ2-7
cdr3_nt: TGTGCCAGCACCCGCGACGGGACCTACGAGCAGTACTTC
cdr3_aa: CASTRDGTYEQYF

clone_size: many
d_call: TRBD1
v_call: TRBV10-1
j_call: TRBJ1-1
cdr3_nt: TGCGCCAGCAGTGAGCTACCCGGGACAGGGAACACTGAAGCTTTCTTT
cdr3_aa: CASSELPGTGNTEAFF

clone_size: NA
d_call: TRBD2
v_call: TRBV10-3
j_call: TRBJ2-1
cdr3_nt: TGTGCCATCAGTGAGTCCTTTACGGGGGGAGGGGATGAGCAGTTCTTC
cdr3_aa: CAISESFTGGGDEQFF

clone_size: once
d_call: NA
v_call: TRBV27
j_call: TRBJ1-1
cdr3_nt: TGTGCCAGCAGTCCGGGGAACACTGAAGCTTTCTTT
cdr3_aa: CASSPGNTEAFF

clone_size: NA
d_call: TRBD1
v_call: TRBV27
j_call: TRBJ1-6
cdr3_nt: TGTGCCAGCAGTCAAAGACAGGGGGGCAATTCACCCCTCCACTTT
cdr3_aa: CASSQRQGGNSPLHF

clone_size: NA
d_call: NA
v_call: TRBV7-6
j_call: TRBJ1-6
cdr3_nt: TGTGCCAGCAGCTTAGCGCGGTGGCGCCTTGGAAACACCCTCCACTTT
cdr3_aa: CASSLARWRLGNTLHF

clone_size: few
d_call: TRBD1
v_call: TRBV7-2
j_call: TRBJ1-2
cdr3_nt: TGTGCCAGCAGCCTGGCAGGGGGACAGTCTAACTATGGCTACACCTTC
cdr3_aa: CASSLAGGQSNYGYTF

clone_size: NA
d_call: NA
v_call: TRBV27
j_call: TRBJ1-1
cdr3_nt: TGTGCCAGTCGATCCAGGGTAAACACTGAAGCTTTCTTT
cdr3_aa: CASRSRVNTEAFF

clone_size: NA
d_call: NA
v_call: TRBV7-2
j_call: TRBJ2-7
cdr3_nt: TGTGCCAGCAGCTTAGAGCCGGGTTCCTACGAGCAGTACTTC
cdr3_aa: CASSLEPGSYEQYF

clone_size: NA
d_call: TRBD2
v_call: TRBV4-3
j_call: TRBJ2-7
cdr3_nt: TGCGCCAGCAGCCAAACTAGCGGGAGGGGAGCCGAGCAGTACTTC
cdr3_aa: CASSQTSGRGAEQYF

clone_size: NA
d_call: NA
v_call: TRBV6-2/TRBV6-3
j_call: TRBJ1-2
cdr3_nt: TGTGCCAGCAGTATTGCCCCCCCGCCCCTGCAGGGCTACACCTTC
cdr3_aa: CASSIAPPPLQGYTF

clone_size: NA
d_call: TRBD2
v_call: TRBV19
j_call: TRBJ2-1
cdr3_nt: TGTGCCAGTAGTATAATGTTAGCGGGAGGGGGTGAGCAGTTCTTC
cdr3_aa: CASSIMLAGGGEQFF

clone_size: NA
d_call: NA
v_call: TRBV28
j_call: TRBJ2-5
cdr3_nt: TGTGCCAGCAGTCTTGGACTGGGCGAATCTTTGGGAGGTGGGACCCAGTACTTC
cdr3_aa: CASSLGLGESLGGGTQYF

clone_size: NA
d_call: NA
v_call: TRBV6-4
j_call: TRBJ1-6
cdr3_nt: TGTGCCAGCAGAGCGGGGTATAATTCACCCCTCCACTTT
cdr3_aa: CASRAGYNSPLHF

clone_size: NA
d_call: NA
v_call: TRBV28
j_call: TRBJ1-4
cdr3_nt: TGTGCCAGCAGTTTCTCGCCAGAAAGAAAACTGTTTTTT
cdr3_aa: CASSFSPERKLFF

clone_size: NA
d_call: NA
v_call: TRBV27
j_call: TRBJ1-6
cdr3_nt: TGTGCCAGCAGTTTATCGTCCAGGGCTTATAATTCACCCCTCCACTTT
cdr3_aa: CASSLSSRAYNSPLHF

clone_size: NA
d_call: NA
v_call: TRBV27
j_call: TRBJ1-5
cdr3_nt: TGTGCCAGCAGTTTATGGCAGGGGAGGGGCAATCAGCCCCAGCATTTT
cdr3_aa: CASSLWQGRGNQPQHF

clone_size: once
d_call: NA
v_call: TRBV7-6
j_call: TRBJ2-7
cdr3_nt: TGTGCCAGCAGCTTAGGAGACATTAACTACGAGCAGTACTTC
cdr3_aa: CASSLGDINYEQYF

clone_size: few
d_call: NA
v_call: TRBV6-4
j_call: TRBJ1-2
cdr3_nt: TGTGCCAGCAGTGATATGATCGGTGGCTACACCTTC
cdr3_aa: CASSDMIGGYTF